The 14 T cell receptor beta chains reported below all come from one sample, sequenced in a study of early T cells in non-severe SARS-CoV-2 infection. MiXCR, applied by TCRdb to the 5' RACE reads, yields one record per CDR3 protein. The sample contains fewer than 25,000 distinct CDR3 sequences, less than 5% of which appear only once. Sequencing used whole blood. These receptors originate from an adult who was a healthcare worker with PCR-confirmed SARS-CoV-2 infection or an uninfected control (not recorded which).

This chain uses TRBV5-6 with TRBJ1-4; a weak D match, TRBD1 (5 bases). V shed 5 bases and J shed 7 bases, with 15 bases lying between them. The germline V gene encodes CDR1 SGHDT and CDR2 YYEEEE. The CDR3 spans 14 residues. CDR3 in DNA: TGTGCCAGCAGACGGCAGGGAGGCGCTGAAAAACTGTTTTTT. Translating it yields CASRRQGGAEKLFF.

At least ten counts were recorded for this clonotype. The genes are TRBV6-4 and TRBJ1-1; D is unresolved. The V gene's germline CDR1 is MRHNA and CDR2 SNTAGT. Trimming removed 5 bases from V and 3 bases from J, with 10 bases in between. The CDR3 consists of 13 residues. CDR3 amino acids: CASSPGLDTEAFF. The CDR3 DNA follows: TGTGCCAGCAGTCCAGGATTGGACACTGAAGCTTTCTTT.

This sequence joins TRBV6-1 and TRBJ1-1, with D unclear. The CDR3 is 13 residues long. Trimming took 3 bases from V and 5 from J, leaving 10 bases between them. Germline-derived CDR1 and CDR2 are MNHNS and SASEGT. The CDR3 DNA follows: TGTGCCAGCAGTGAGGTAGGAAGGACTGAAGCTTTCTTT. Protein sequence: CASSEVGRTEAFF.

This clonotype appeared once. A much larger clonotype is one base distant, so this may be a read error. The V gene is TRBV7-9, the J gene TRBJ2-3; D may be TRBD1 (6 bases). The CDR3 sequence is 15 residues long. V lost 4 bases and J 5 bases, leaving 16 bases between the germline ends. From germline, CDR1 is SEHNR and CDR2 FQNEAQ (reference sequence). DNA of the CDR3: TGTGCCAGCAGCTCGGGACAACTCTTTATAGATACGCAGTATTTT. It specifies CASSSGQLFIDTQYF.

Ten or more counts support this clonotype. In DNA form, the CDR3 reads TGCAGTGCTAGAGATAGGACGGGGACTGGAAACACCATATATTTT. Its protein product is CSARDRTGTGNTIYF. This sequence joins TRBV20-1 and TRBJ1-3, with D hard to call. CDR1 and CDR2 (germline): DFQATT, SNEGSKA (reference sequence). This CDR3 has 15 amino acids. V lost 0 bases to trimming and J lost 2 bases, with 11 bases between them.

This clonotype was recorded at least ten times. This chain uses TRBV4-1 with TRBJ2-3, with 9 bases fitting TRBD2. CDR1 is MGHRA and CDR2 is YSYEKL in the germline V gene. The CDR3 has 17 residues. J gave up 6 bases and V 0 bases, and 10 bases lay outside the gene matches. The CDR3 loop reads CASSQELAGLDADTQYF. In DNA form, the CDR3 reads TGCGCCAGCAGCCAAGAACTAGCGGGTTTAGACGCGGATACGCAGTATTTT.

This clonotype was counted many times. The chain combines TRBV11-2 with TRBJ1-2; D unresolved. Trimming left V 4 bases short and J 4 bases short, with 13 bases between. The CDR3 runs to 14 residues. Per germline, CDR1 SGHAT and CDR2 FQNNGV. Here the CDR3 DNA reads TGTGCCAGCAGCTCACAGTTGCTCTCCTATGGCTACACCTTC. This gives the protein CASSSQLLSYGYTF.

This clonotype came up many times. The CDR3 DNA follows: TGTGCCAGCAGCAAAAACACTGAAGCTTTCTTT. Residues: CASSKNTEAFF. V usage is TRBV7-9 and J usage is TRBJ1-1; no clear D gene. The V end was cut by 5 bases, the J end by 2 bases, with 3 bases between. This CDR3 has 11 residues. The germline V gene has CDR1 SEHNR and CDR2 FQNEAQ (reference sequence).

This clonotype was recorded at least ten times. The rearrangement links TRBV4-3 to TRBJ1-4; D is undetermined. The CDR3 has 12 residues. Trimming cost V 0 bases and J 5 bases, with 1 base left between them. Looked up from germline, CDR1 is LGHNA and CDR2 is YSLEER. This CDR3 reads CASSQDNEKLFF. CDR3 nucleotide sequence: TGCGCCAGCAGCCAAGACAATGAAAAACTGTTTTTT.

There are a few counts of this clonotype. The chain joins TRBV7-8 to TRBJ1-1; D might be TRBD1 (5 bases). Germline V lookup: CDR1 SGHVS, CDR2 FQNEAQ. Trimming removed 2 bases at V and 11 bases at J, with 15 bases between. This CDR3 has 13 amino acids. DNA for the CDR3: TGTGCCAGCAGCTTAACGCAGGAGGCAGGGGCTTTCTTT. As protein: CASSLTQEAGAFF.

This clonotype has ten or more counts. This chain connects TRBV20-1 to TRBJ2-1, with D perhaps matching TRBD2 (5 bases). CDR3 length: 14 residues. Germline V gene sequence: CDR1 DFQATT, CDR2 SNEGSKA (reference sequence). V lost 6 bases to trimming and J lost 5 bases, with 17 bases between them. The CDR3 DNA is TGCAGTGCCCTGTCTAGCATCCCCCACAATGAGCAGTTCTTC. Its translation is CSALSSIPHNEQFF.

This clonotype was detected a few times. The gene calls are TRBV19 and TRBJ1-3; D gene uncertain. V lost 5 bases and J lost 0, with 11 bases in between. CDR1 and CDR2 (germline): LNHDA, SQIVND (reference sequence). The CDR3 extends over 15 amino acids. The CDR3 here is CASSQEALSGNTIYF. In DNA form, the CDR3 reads TGTGCCAGTAGTCAAGAGGCCCTCTCTGGAAACACCATATATTTT. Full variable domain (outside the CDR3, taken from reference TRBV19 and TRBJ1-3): DGGITQSPKYLFRKEGQNVTLSCEQNLNHDAMYWYRQDPGQGLRLIYYSQIVNDFQKGDIAEGYSVSREKKESFPLTVTSAQKNPTAFYLCASSQEALSGNTIYFGEGSWLTVV.

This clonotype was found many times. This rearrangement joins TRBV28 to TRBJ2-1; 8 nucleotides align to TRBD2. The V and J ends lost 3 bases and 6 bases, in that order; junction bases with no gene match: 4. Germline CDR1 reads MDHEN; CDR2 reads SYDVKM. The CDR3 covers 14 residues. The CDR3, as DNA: TGTGCCAGCAGTTTTTTGGCGGGAGGCAATGAGCAGTTCTTC. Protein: CASSFLAGGNEQFF.

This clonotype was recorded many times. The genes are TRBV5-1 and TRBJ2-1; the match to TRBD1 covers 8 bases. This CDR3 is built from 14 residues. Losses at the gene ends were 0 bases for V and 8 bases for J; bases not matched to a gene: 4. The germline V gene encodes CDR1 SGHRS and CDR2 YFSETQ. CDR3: CASSLGAGGYEQFF. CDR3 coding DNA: TGCGCCAGCAGCTTGGGGGCAGGGGGCTATGAGCAGTTCTTC.